The source of this T cell receptor beta chain is a study of CD8+CD57+ T cells in acquired aplastic anemia. Investigators profiled TCR beta VDJ and CDR3 from genomic DNA template. MiXCR, applied by TCRdb to the reads, yields one record per CDR3 protein. The sample lists roughly 180,000 distinct CDR3 sequences; around 60% were seen once. V was trimmed by 4 bases and J by 4 bases, leaving 10 bases between them. This CDR3 is 13 amino acids long. The germline gives CDR1 MGHDK, CDR2 SYGVNS. Only patients with CD8+CD57+ cell expansion on flow cytometry were chosen for sequencing. Input material: sorted CD4+, CD8+, or CD8+CD57+ T cells (not recorded which) from PBMCs. The clonotype comes from a human donor with aplastic anemia. The chain links TRBV25-1 to TRBJ1-2; D might be TRBD1 (6 bases). The CDR3, as DNA: TGTGCCAGCAGTGCCGCGGACAGCTATGGCTACACCTTC. This sequence encodes CASSAADSYGYTF.